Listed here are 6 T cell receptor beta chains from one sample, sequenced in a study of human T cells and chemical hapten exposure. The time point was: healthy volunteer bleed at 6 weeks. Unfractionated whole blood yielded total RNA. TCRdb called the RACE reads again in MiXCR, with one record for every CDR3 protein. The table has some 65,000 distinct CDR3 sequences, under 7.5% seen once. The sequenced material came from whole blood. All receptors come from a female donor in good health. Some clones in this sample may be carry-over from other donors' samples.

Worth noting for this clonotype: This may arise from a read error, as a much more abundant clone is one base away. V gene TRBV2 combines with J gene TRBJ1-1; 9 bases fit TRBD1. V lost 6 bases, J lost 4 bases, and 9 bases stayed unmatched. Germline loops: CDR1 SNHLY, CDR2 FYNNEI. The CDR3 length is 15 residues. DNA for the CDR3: TGTGCCAGCAGCCTTACGGGACAGGGCGTCACTGAAGCTTTCTTT. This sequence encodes CASSLTGQGVTEAFF.

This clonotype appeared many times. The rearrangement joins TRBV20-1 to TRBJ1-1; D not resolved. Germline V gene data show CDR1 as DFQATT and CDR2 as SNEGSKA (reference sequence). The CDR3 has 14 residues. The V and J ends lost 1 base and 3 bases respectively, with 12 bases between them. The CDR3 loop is CSARGEAWDTEAFF. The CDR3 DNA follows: TGCAGTGCTAGAGGAGAAGCCTGGGACACTGAAGCTTTCTTT.

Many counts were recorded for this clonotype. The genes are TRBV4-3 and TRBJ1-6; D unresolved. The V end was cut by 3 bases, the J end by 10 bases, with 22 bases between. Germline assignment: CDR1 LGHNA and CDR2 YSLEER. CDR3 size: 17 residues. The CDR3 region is CASSQALQGAGRSPLHF. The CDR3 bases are TGCGCCAGCAGCCAGGCCCTACAAGGAGCCGGTCGGTCACCCCTCCACTTT.

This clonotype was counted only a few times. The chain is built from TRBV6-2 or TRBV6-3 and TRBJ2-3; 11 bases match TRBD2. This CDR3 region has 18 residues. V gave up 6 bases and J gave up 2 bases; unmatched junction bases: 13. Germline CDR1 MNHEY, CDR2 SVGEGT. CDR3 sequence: CASRPDRGLAENTDTQYF. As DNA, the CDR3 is TGTGCCAGCAGACCTGACCGGGGACTAGCGGAAAACACAGATACGCAGTATTTT.

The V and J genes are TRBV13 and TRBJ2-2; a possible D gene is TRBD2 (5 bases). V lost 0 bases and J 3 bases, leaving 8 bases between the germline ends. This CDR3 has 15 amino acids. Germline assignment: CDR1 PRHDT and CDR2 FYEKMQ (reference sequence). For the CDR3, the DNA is TGTGCCAGCAGCTTAGGACTAGTCGACACCGGGGAGCTGTTTTTT. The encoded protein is CASSLGLVDTGELFF.

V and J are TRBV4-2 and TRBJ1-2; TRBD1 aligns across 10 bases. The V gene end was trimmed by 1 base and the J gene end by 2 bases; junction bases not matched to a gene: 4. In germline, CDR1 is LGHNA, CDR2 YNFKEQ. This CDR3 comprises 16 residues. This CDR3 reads CASSQAPGQGNYGYTF. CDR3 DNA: TGTGCCAGCAGCCAAGCTCCGGGACAGGGGAACTATGGCTACACCTTC.